This TCR beta chain originates from a study of identical twins. Study findings and constraints: Conclusions were drawn cross-sectionally by statistical analysis, without following the same donors. Twins' surplus sharing was weaker for beta out-of-frame sequences.

A template switching step contributed a universal primer site, while unique molecular identifiers were present in the cDNA. TCRdb itself ran the 5' RACE reads through MiXCR, one entry per CDR3 protein. Among 1.5 million to 2 million distinct CDR3 sequences, 32% were seen once, and the ten largest hold 0.27%. This clonotype was seen a few times. Its matching antigen is unknown. This TCR was sampled from a newborn girl in good health. The source material was cord blood.

The CDR3 nucleotides are TGTGCCAGCAGTGAAGGTTTGGGGCCCGGCTATGGCTACACCTTC. Protein: CASSEGLGPGYGYTF. The chain employs TRBV6-1 and TRBJ1-2; perhaps TRBD1 as D (5 bases). There are 15 residues in the CDR3. Germline-derived CDR1 and CDR2 are MNHNS and SASEGT. V lost 1 base and J 4 bases, leaving 13 bases between the germline ends.